This T cell receptor beta chain appears in the sequencing data of a study of shared clonotypes between healthy human individuals. Naive CD8 cells lacked CD45RO and underwent positive selection for CCR7, leaving out terminally differentiated effector memory CD45RA+ cells. Assay: immunoSEQ multiplex PCR; the TCRdb copy retains only in-frame clones and omits some. The sample contains over 2,000,000 clones, over 85% of which appear only once. The TCR comes from a man between 18 and 35 years old in good health. Some clones in this sample may be carry-over from other donors' samples. The sample taken for sequencing was naive CD8+ T cells from PBMCs.

The CDR3 DNA reads as TGTGCCAGCAGTTTAATCAGGGGGCTGGGAGATACGCAGTATTTT. Its translation: CASSLIRGLGDTQYF. The rearrangement joins TRBV28 to TRBJ2-3; 8 bases align to TRBD1. The germline V gene encodes CDR1 MDHEN and CDR2 SYDVKM. CDR3 length: 15 residues. With V trimmed by 2 bases and J by 5 bases, 6 bases remained unmatched.